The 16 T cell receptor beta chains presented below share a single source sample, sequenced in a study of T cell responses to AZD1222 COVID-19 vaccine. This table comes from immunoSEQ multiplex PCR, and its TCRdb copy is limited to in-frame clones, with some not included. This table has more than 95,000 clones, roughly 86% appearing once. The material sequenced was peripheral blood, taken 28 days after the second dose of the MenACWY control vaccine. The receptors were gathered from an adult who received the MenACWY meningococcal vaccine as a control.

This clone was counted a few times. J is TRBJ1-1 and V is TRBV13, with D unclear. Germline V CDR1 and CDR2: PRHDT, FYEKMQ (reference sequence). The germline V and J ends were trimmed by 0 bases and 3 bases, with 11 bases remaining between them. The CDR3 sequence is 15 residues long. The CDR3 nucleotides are TGTGCCAGCAGCTTAGGTCCCCCACTGGACACTGAAGCTTTCTTT. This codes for CASSLGPPLDTEAFF.

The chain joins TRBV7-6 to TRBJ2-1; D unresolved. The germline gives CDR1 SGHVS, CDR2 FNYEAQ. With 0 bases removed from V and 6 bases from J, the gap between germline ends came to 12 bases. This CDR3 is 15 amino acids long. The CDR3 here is CASSLAIGSVNEQFF. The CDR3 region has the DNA TGTGCCAGCAGCTTAGCTATTGGAAGTGTCAATGAGCAGTTCTTC. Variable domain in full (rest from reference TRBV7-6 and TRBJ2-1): GAGVSQSPRYKVTKRGQDVALRCDPISGHVSLYWYRQALGQGPEFLTYFNYEAQQDKSGLPNDRFSAERPEGSISTLTIQRTEQRDSAMYRCASSLAIGSVNEQFFGPGTRLTVL.

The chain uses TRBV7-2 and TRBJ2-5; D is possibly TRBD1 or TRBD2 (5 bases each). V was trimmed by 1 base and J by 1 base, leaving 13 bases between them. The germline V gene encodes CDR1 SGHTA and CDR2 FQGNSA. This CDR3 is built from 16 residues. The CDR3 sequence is CASSLVGAGPQETQYF. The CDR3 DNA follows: TGTGCCAGCAGCTTAGTAGGGGCGGGTCCCCAAGAGACCCAGTACTTC.

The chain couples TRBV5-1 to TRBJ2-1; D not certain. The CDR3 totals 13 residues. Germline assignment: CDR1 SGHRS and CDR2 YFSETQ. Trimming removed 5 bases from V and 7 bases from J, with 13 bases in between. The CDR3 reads CASRSAFGNEQFF. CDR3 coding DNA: TGCGCCAGCAGGTCGGCCTTCGGAAATGAGCAGTTCTTC.

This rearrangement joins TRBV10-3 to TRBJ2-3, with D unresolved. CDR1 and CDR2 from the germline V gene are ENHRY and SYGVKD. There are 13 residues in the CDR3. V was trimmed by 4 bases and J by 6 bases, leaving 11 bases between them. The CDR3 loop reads CAISVLPIDTQYF. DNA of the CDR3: TGTGCCATCAGTGTACTCCCCATCGATACGCAGTATTTT.

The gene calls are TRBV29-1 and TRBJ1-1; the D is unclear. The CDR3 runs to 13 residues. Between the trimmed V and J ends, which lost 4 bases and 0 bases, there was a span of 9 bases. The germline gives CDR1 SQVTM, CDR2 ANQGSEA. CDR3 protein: CSVVRAMNTEAFF. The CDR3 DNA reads TGCAGCGTTGTCCGGGCAATGAACACTGAAGCTTTCTTT.

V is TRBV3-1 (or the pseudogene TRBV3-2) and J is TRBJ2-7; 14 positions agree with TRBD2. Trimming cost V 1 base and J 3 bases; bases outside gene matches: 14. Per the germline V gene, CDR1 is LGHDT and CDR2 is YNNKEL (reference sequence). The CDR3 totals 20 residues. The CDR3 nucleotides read TGTGCCAGCAGCCAAGTGTTGACTAGCGGGGGGGCTAGGGTCTTCTACGAGCAGTACTTC. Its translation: CASSQVLTSGGARVFYEQYF.

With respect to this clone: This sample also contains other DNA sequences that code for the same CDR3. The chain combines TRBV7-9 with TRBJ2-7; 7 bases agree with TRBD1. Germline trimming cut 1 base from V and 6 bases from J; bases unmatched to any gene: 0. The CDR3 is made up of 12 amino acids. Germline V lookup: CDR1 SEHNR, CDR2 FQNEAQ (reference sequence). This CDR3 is CASSLDRGEQYF. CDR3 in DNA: TGTGCCAGCAGCTTAGACAGGGGCGAGCAGTACTTC.

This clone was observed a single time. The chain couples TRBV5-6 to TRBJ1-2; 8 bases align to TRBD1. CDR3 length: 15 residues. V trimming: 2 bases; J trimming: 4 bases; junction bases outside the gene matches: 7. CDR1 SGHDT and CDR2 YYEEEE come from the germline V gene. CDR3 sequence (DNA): TGTGCCAGCAGCTTTCAGGGGGCGCCTAGCTATGGCTACACCTTC. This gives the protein CASSFQGAPSYGYTF.

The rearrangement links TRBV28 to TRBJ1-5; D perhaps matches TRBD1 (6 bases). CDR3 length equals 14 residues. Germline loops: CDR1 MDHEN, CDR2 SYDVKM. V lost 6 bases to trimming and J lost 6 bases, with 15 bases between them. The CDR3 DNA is TGTGCCAGCAGGGCTGGGGGGGCCGTTCAGCCCCAGCATTTT. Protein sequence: CASRAGGAVQPQHF.

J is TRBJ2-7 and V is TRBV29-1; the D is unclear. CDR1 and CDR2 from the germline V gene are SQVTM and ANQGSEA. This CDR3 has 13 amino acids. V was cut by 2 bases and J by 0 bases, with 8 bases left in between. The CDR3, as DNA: TGCAGCGTTGAACCGGCCAACTCCTACGAGCAGTACTTC. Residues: CSVEPANSYEQYF.

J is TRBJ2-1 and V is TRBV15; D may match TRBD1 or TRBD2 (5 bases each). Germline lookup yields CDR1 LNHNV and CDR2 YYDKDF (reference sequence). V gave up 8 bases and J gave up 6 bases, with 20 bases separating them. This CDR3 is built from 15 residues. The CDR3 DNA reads TGTGCCACCTCGCTTCGGGGCCCCCCCCTCAATGAGCAGTTCTTC. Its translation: CATSLRGPPLNEQFF.

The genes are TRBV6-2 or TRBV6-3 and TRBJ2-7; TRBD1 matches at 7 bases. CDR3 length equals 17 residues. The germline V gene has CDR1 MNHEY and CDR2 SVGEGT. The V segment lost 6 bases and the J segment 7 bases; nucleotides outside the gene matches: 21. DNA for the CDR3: TGTGCCAGCAGCCCGTCGCGAGGGGGCTCTTTCCGATGGGAGCAGTACTTC. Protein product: CASSPSRGGSFRWEQYF.

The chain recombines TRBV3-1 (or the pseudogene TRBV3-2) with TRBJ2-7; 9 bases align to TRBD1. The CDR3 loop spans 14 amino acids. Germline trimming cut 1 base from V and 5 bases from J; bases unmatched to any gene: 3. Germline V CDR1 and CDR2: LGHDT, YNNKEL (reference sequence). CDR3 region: CASSQGDRANEQYF. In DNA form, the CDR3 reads TGTGCCAGCAGCCAAGGGGACAGGGCCAACGAGCAGTACTTC.

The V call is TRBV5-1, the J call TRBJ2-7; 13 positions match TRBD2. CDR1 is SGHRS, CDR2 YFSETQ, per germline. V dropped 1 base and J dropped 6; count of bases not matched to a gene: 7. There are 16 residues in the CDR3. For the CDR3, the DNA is TGCGCCAGCAGCTTGATACTAGCGGGGGGGCCTAGCGAGCAGTACTTC. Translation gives CASSLILAGGPSEQYF.

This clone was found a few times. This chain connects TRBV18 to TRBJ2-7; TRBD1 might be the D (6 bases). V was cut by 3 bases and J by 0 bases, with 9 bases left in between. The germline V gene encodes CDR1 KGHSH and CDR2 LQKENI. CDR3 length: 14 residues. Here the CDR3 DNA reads TGTGCCAGCTCACCCACAGGGAGCTCCTACGAGCAGTACTTC. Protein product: CASSPTGSSYEQYF.